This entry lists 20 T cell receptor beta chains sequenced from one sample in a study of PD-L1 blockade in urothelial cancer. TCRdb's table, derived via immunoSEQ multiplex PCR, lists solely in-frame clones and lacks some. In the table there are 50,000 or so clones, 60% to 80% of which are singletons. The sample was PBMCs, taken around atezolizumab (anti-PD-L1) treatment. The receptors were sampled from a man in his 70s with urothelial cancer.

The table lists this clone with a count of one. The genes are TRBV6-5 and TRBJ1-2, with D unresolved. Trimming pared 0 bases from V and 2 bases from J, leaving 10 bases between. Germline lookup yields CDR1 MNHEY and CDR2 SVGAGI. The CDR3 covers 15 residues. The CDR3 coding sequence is TGTGCCAGCAGTTACTCGAGAGGGTTAAACTATGGCTACACCTTC. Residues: CASSYSRGLNYGYTF.

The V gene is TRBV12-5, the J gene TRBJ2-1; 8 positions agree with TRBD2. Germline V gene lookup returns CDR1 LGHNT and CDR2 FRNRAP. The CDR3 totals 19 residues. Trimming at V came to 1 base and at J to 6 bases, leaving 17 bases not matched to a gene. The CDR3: CASGLGRDFTGGQTNEQFF. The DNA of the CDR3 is TGTGCTAGTGGTTTGGGCCGGGATTTTACGGGAGGGCAGACCAATGAGCAGTTCTTC.

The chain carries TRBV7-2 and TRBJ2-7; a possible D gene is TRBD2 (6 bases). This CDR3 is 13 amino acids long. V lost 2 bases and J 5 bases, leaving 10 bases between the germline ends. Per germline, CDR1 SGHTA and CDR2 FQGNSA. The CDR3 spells CASSLRAGNEQYF. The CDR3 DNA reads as TGTGCCAGCAGCTTAAGGGCGGGAAACGAGCAGTACTTC.

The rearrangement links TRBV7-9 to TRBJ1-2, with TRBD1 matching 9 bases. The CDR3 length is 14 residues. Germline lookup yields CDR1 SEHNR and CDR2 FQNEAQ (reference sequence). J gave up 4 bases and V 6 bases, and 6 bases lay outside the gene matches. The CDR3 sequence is CASSSTGGAYGYTF. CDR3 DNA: TGTGCCAGCAGTTCGACAGGGGGGGCCTATGGCTACACCTTC.

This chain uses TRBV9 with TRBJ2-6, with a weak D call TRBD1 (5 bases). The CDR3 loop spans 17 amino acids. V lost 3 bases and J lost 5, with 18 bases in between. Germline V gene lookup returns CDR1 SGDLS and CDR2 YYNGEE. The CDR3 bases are TGTGCCAGCAGCGCCCACTCAGGTGGGGCTTGGGCCAACGTCCTGACTTTC. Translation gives CASSAHSGGAWANVLTF.

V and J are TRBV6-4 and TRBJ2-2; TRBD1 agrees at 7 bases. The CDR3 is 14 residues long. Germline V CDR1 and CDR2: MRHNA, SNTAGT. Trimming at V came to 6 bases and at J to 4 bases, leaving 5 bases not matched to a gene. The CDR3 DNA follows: TGTGCCAGCAGAGAGGGGGCGATCACCGGGGAGCTGTTTTTT. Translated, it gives CASREGAITGELFF.

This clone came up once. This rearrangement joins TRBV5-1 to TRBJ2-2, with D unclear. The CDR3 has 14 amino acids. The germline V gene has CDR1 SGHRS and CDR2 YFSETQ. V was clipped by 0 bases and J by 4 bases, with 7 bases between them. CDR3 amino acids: CASSLGVATGELFF. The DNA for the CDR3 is TGCGCCAGCAGCTTGGGAGTAGCCACCGGGGAGCTGTTTTTT. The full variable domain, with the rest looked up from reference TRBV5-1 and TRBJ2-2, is KAGVTQTPRYLIKTRGQQVTLSCSPISGHRSVSWYQQTPGQGLQFLFEYFSETQRNKGNFPGRFSGRQFSNSRSEMNVSTLELGDSALYLCASSLGVATGELFFGEGSRLTVL.

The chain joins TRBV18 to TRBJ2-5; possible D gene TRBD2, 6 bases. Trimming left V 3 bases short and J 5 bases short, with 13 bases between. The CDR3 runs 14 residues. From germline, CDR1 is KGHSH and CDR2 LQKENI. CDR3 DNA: TGTGCCAGCTCACCGGGAGCCGGGGGTGAGACCCAGTACTTC. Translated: CASSPGAGGETQYF. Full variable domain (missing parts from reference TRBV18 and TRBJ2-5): NAGVMQNPRHLVRRRGQEARLRCSPMKGHSHVYWYRQLPEEGLKFMVYLQKENIIDESGMPKERFSAEFPKEGPSILRIQQVVRGDSAAYFCASSPGAGGETQYFGPGTRLLVL.

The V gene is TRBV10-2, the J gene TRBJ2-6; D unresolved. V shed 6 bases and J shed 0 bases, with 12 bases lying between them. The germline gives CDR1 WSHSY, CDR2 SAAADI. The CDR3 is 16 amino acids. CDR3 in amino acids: CASSPRSLSGANVLTF. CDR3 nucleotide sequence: TGCGCCAGCAGCCCGAGAAGCCTCTCTGGGGCCAACGTCCTGACTTTC.

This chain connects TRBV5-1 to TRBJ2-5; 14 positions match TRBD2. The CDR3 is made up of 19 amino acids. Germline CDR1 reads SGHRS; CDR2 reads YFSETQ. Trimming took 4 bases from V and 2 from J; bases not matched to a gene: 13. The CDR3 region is CASSRGGTSGGNSQETQYF. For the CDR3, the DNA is TGCGCCAGCAGCCGAGGAGGGACTAGCGGGGGCAACTCTCAAGAGACCCAGTACTTC.

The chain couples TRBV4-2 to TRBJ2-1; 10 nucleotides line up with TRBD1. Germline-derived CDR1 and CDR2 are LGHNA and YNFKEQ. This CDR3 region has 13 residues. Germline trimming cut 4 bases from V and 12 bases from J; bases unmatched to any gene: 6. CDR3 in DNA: TGTGCCAGCAGCCCGGGACAGGGGTTAGGGCAGTTCTTC. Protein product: CASSPGQGLGQFF.

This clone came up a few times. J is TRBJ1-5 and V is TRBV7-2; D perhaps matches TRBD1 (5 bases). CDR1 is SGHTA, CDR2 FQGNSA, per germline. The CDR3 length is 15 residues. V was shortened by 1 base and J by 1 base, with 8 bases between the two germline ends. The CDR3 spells CASSLEGSSNQPQHF. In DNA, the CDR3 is TGTGCCAGCAGCTTAGAGGGGTCGAGCAATCAGCCCCAGCATTTT.

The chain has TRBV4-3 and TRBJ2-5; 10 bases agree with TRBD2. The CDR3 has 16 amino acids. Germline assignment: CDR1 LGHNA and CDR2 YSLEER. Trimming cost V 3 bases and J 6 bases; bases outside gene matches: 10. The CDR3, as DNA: TGCGCCAGCAGCCAGGGTCCTAGCGGGAGTGGAAAGACCCAGTACTTC. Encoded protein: CASSQGPSGSGKTQYF.

Here the CDR3 DNA reads TGTGCCAGTATGAAGACAGGGGGAATGGAGCCCCAGCATTTT. The encoded protein is CASMKTGGMEPQHF. This rearrangement joins TRBV2 to TRBJ1-5; 9 nucleotides agree with TRBD1. This CDR3 has 14 residues. Germline assignment: CDR1 SNHLY and CDR2 FYNNEI. The ends lost 9 bases at V and 8 bases at J; junction bases unmatched: 11. The full variable domain, in which reference TRBV2 and TRBJ1-5 provide the parts outside the CDR3, is EPEVTQTPSHQVTQMGQEVILRCVPISNHLYFYWYRQILGQKVEFLVSFYNNEISEKSEIFDDQFSVERPDGSNFTLKIRSTKLEDSAMYFCASMKTGGMEPQHFGDGTRLSIL.

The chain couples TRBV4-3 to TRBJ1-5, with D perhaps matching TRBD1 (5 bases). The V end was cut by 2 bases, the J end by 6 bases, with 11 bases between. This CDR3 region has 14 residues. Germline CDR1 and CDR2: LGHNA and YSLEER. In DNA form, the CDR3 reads TGCGCCAGCAGCCAAAGTGGGAGGGGTCAGCCCCAGCATTTT. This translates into CASSQSGRGQPQHF.

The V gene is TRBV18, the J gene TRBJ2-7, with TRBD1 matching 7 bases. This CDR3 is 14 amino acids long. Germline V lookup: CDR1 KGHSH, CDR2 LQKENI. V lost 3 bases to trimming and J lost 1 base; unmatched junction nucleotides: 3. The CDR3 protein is CASSPSDRSYEQYF. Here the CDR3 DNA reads TGTGCCAGCTCACCGTCGGACAGGTCCTACGAGCAGTACTTC.

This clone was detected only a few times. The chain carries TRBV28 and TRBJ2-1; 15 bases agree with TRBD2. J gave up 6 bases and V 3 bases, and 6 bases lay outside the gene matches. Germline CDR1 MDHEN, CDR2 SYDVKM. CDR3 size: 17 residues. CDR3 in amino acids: CASSFAGTSGRINEQFF. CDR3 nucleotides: TGTGCCAGCAGTTTCGCCGGGACTAGCGGGAGGATCAATGAGCAGTTCTTC.

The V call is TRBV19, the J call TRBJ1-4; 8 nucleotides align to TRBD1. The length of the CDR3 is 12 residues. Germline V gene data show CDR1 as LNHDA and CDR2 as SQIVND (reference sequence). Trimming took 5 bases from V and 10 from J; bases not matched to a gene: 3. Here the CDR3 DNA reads TGTGCCAGTAGTGGACAGGGAGGAAAACTGTTTTTT. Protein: CASSGQGGKLFF.

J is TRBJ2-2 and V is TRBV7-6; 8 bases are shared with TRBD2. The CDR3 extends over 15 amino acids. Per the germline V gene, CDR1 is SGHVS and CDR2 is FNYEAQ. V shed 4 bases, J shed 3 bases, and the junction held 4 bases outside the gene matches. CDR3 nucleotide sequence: TGTGCCAGCAGCTCCGGCGGGAGGCACACCGGGGAGCTGTTTTTT. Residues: CASSSGGRHTGELFF.

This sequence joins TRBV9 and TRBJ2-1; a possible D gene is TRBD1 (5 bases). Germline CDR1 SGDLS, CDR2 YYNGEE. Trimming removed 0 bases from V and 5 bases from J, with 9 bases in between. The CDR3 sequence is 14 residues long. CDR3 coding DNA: TGTGCCAGCAGCGTAGGAGGCAGGGACAATGAGCAGTTCTTC. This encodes CASSVGGRDNEQFF.